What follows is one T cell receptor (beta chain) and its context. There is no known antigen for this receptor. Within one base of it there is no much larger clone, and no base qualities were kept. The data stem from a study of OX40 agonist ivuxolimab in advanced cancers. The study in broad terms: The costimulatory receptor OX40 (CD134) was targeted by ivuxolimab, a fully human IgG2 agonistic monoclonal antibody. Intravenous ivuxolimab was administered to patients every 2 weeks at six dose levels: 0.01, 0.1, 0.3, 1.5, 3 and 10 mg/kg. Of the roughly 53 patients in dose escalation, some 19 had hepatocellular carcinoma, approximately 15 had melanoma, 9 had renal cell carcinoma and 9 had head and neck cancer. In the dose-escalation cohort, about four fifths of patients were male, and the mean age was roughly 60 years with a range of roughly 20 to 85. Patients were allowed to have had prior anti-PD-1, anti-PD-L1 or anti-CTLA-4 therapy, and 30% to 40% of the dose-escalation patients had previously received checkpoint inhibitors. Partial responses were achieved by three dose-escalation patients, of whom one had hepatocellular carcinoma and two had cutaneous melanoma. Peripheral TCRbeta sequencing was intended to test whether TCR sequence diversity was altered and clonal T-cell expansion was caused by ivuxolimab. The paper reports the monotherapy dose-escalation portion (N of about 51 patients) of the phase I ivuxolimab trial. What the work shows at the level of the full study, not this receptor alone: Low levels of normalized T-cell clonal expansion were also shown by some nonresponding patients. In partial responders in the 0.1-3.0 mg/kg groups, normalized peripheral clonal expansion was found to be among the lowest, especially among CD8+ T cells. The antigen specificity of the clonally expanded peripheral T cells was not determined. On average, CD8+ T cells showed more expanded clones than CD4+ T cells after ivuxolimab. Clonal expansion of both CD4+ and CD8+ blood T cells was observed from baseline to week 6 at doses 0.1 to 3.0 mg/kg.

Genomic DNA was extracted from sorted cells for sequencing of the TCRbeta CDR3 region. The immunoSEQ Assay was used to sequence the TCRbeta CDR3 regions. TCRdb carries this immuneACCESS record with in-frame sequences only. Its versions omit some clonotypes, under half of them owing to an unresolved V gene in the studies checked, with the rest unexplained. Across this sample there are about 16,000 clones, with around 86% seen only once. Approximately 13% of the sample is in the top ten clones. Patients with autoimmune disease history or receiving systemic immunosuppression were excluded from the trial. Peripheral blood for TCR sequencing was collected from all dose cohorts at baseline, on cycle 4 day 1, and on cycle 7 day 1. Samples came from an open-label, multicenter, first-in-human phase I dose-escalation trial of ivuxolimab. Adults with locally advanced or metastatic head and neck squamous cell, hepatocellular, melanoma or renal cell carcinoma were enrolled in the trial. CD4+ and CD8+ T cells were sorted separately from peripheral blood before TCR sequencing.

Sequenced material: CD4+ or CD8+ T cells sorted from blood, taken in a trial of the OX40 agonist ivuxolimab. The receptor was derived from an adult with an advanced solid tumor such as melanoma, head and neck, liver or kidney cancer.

The CDR3 protein sequence reads: CSAPGETQYF. At the DNA level, the sequence is TGCAGTGCCCCCGGAGAGACCCAGTACTTC. Recombination joined TRBV20-1 with TRBJ2-5; the D gene is unclear. The germline ends are 6 bases apart after V is trimmed by 6 bases and J by 4 bases. The germline V gene (reference sequence) yields DFQATT for CDR1 and SNEGSKA for CDR2. CDR3 length: 10 amino acids, cysteine to phenylalanine. Kept here is only the CDR3 DNA, which spans 30 bases and is read in frame from base 1.